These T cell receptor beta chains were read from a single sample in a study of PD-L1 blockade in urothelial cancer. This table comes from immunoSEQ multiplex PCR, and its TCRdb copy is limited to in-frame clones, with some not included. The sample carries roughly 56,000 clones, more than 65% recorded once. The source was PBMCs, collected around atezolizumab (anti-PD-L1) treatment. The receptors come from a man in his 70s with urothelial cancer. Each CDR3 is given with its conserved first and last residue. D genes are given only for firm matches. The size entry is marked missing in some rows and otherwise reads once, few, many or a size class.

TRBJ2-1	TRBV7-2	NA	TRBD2	CASSLGPPGLGYNEQFF	TGTGCCAGCAGCCTCGGCCCACCGGGACTAGGGTACAATGAGCAGTTCTTC
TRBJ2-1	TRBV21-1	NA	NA	CASSKGLAGLPPYNEQFF	TGTGCCAGCAGCAAAGGACTAGCGGGTTTGCCCCCCTACAATGAGCAGTTCTTC
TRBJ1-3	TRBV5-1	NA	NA	CASSLDGGSSGNTIYF	TGCGCCAGCAGCTTGGACGGGGGAAGCTCTGGAAACACCATATATTTT
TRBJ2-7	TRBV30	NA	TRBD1	CAYNPGQGETYEQYF	TGTGCCTATAATCCGGGACAGGGGGAGACCTACGAGCAGTACTTC
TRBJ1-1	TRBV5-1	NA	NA	CASSLSGMRDTEAFF	TGCGCCAGCAGCTTGTCGGGGATGCGGGACACTGAAGCTTTCTTT
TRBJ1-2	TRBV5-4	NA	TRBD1	CASSSDRGDIYGGYTF	TGTGCCAGCAGCTCTGACAGGGGTGATATCTATGGTGGCTACACCTTC
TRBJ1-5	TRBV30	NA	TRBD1	CAWRKQGAEGNQPQHF	TGTGCCTGGAGAAAACAGGGGGCTGAGGGCAATCAGCCCCAGCATTTT
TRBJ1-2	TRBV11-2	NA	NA	CASSFGGRDGYTF	TGTGCCAGCAGCTTCGGGGGGCGCGATGGCTACACCTTC
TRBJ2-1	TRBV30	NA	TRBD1	CAWSRQGDEQFF	TGTGCCTGGAGTAGGCAGGGGGATGAGCAGTTCTTC
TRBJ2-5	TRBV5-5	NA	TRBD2	CASSKGQIAGYQETQYF	TGTGCCAGCAGTAAAGGACAAATAGCGGGGTACCAAGAGACCCAGTACTTC
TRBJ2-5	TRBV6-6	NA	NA	CASMRAETQYF	TGTGCCAGCATGAGGGCAGAGACCCAGTACTTC
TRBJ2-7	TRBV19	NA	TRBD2	CASKSGRSYEQYF	TGTGCCAGTAAGAGCGGGAGATCGTACGAGCAGTACTTC
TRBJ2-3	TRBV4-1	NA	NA	CASSRMLALSTDTQYF	TGCGCCAGCAGCCGCATGTTGGCCTTAAGCACAGATACGCAGTATTTT
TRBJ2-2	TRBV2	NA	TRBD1	CASRDRGGTGELFF	TGTGCCAGCAGGGACAGGGGAGGCACCGGGGAGCTGTTTTTT
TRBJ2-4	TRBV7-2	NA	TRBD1	CASSQGQGGVNIQYF	TGTGCCAGCAGCCAGGGACAGGGTGGGGTGAACATTCAGTACTTC
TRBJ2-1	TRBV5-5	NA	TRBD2	CASSNRLAGNNEQFF	TGTGCCAGCAGCAATCGACTAGCGGGAAACAATGAGCAGTTCTTC
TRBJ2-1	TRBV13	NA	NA	CASSSQLAREQFF	TGTGCCAGCAGCTCCCAACTAGCAAGGGAGCAGTTCTTC
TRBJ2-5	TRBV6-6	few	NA	CASSPDSQETQYF	TGTGCCAGCAGCCCCGACAGCCAAGAGACCCAGTACTTC
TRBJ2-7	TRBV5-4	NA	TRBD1	CASRGQGFSYEQYF	TGTGCCAGCAGGGGACAGGGGTTTTCCTACGAGCAGTACTTC
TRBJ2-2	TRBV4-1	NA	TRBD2	CASSQLLAGVGANTGELFF	TGCGCCAGCAGCCAACTCCTAGCGGGAGTGGGCGCGAACACCGGGGAGCTGTTTTTT
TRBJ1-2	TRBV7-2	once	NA	CASSLGGSSYGYTF	TGTGCCAGCAGCTTAGGGGGCAGTAGCTATGGCTACACCTTC
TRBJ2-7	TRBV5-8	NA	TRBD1	CASSSRDSYYEQYF	TGTGCCAGCAGCTCCAGGGACAGTTACTACGAGCAGTACTTC
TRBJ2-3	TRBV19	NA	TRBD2	CASRTSVTDTQYF	TGTGCCAGTAGGACTAGCGTAACAGATACGCAGTATTTT
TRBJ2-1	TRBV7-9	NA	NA	CASSLAGSAYNEQFF	TGTGCCAGCAGCTTAGCCGGGAGCGCCTACAATGAGCAGTTCTTC
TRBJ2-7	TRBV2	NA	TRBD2	CASSESRALAGGNEQYF	TGTGCCAGCAGTGAGAGCAGGGCACTAGCGGGAGGGAACGAGCAGTACTTC
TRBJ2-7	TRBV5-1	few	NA	CASSRGRGLTFSYEQYF	TGCGCCAGCAGCAGGGGTAGGGGACTCACCTTCTCCTACGAGCAGTACTTC
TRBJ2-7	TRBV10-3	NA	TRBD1	CAIRGTGGGTYEQYF	TGTGCCATCAGGGGGACAGGTGGCGGGACCTACGAGCAGTACTTC
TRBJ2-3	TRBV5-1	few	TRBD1	CASSPLGQESTDTQYF	TGCGCCAGCAGCCCGCTGGGACAGGAGAGCACAGATACGCAGTATTTT
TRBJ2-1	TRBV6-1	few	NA	CASSDPYYNEQFF	TGTGCCAGCAGTGATCCCTACTACAATGAGCAGTTCTTC
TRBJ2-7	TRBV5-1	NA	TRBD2	CASSPFLSGGPNEQYF	TGCGCCAGCAGCCCCTTTTTGTCGGGAGGGCCTAATGAGCAGTACTTC
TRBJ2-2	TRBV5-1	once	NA	CASGALGGSNTGELFF	TGCGCCAGCGGAGCGCTCGGGGGATCGAACACCGGGGAGCTGTTTTTT
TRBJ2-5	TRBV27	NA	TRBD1	CASSFGQGPTDQETQYF	TGTGCCAGCAGTTTCGGACAGGGGCCGACAGACCAAGAGACCCAGTACTTC
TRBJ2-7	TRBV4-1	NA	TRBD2	CASSYRTSGGVRAYEQYF	TGCGCCAGCAGTTACCGGACTAGCGGGGGGGTAAGAGCCTACGAGCAGTACTTC
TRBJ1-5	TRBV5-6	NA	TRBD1	CASSFSGTGWNLNQPQHF	TGTGCCAGCAGCTTTAGCGGGACAGGGTGGAACCTAAATCAGCCCCAGCATTTT
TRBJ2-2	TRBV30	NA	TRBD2	CAWKTILAGGPGELFF	TGTGCCTGGAAGACAATTTTAGCGGGAGGGCCCGGGGAGCTGTTTTTT
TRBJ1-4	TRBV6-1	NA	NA	CASTGLEDNEKLFF	TGTGCCAGCACCGGACTGGAAGATAATGAAAAACTGTTTTTT